This is a list of T cell receptor beta chains from one sample in a study of regulatory T cells in long-lasting Graves disease. TCRdb analysed the multiplex PCR reads with MiXCR anew, one entry per CDR3 protein. The sample carries roughly 530,000 distinct CDR3 sequences, around 15% recorded once. These same data were also listed under a study on T cells in Graves' hyperthyroidism and ophthalmopathy.

This specimen consisted of peripheral blood mononuclear cells (PBMCs), obtained at new diagnosis, from a patient treated with antithyroid drugs. These receptors were taken from a woman aged 40 to 65 with Graves disease. Both conserved end residues are part of each CDR3. Each record gives: D gene, clone size, J gene, V gene, CDR3 DNA, CDR3 protein. The D gene is left open where the match is weak. Only part of the rows carry a size: once, few, many, or a class if the clone is expanded.

TRBD2 few TRBJ2-2 TRBV6-1 TGTGCCAGCAGTGAGAAGCGGGGGAACACCGGGGAGCTGTTTTTT CASSEKRGNTGELFF
TRBD1 many TRBJ1-2 TRBV7-3 TGTGCCAGCAGCTCAGGGGGGGGCTATGGCTACACCTTC CASSSGGGYGYTF
TRBD1 . TRBJ1-2 TRBV6-2/TRBV6-3 TGTGCCAGCAGGGACTTGGACAGGGAAGATGGCTACACCTTC CASRDLDREDGYTF
TRBD1 many TRBJ2-7 TRBV11-2 TGTGCCAGCAGTAAAACCGGGACAGGGGGCCATTACGAGCAGTACTTC CASSKTGTGGHYEQYF
. . TRBJ2-7 TRBV29-1 TGCAGCGTTTCTACGAACTACGAGCAGTACTTC CSVSTNYEQYF
. many TRBJ2-2 TRBV18 TGTGCCAGCTCACCACAACGAAACACCGGGGAGCTGTTTTTT CASSPQRNTGELFF
TRBD2 . TRBJ2-2 TRBV7-9 TGTGCCAGCAGTTGGCGTCTAGCGGCCGGGGAGCTGTTTTTT CASSWRLAAGELFF
. many TRBJ1-1 TRBV11-2 TGTGCCAGCAGCTCTGGACTGCCGACCTACACTGAAGCTTTCTTT CASSSGLPTYTEAFF
TRBD1 many TRBJ1-2 TRBV7-9 TGTGCCAGCACCGACCGACAGGGGCTCTATGGCTACACCTTC CASTDRQGLYGYTF
TRBD2 few TRBJ2-1 TRBV6-1 TGTGCCAGCAGTGGGGGGACTAGCGGGGGGCGACACTACAATGAGCAGTTCTTC CASSGGTSGGRHYNEQFF
TRBD1 few TRBJ1-5 TRBV20-1 TGCAGTGCTAGTCCTCCCCCCGGGACAGCCAACAATCAGCCCCAGCATTTT CSASPPPGTANNQPQHF
. many TRBJ2-1 TRBV30 TGTGCCTGGAGCCGGGACATCATAGGGGATGAGCAGTTCTTC CAWSRDIIGDEQFF
. . TRBJ1-1 TRBV5-1 TGCGCCAGCAGCCGGACGACCCAGGGGCGGCTAGGAACTGAAGCTTTCTTT CASSRTTQGRLGTEAFF
. . TRBJ1-5 TRBV19 TGTGCCAGTAGTATTCCCGGTCAGCCCCAGCATTTT CASSIPGQPQHF
. . TRBJ1-6 TRBV19 TGTGCCAGTAGTATGGGCACGAGCTCCTATAATTCACCCCTCCACTTT CASSMGTSSYNSPLHF
TRBD1 . TRBJ2-5 TRBV7-9 TGTGCCAGCAGCTCTGGGGGACAGGAGTACCAAGAGACCCAGTACTTC CASSSGGQEYQETQYF
. many TRBJ1-6 TRBV12-3/TRBV12-4 TGTGCCAGCAGTTTCGAGGGGGAATCACCCCTCCACTTT CASSFEGESPLHF
TRBD1 . TRBJ1-6 TRBV25-1 TGTGCCAGCAGGGGAGGACAGGGAAATTCACCCCTCCACTTT CASRGGQGNSPLHF
TRBD1 many TRBJ2-5 TRBV12-5 TGTGCTAGTGGTTCCGGACAGGGCGGGGAAGAGACCCAGTACTTC CASGSGQGGEETQYF
TRBD1 many TRBJ1-5 TRBV29-1 TGCAGCGTTGAAACGACAGGGGATCAGCCCCAGCATTTT CSVETTGDQPQHF
TRBD1 many TRBJ1-2 TRBV10-2 TGCGCCAGCAGAGATTTAGGACAGGAAGGACGCTACACCTTC CASRDLGQEGRYTF
TRBD2 . TRBJ2-1 TRBV7-3 TGTGCCAGCAGCTTAACACCCCCTAGCGGGGGTTACAATGAGCGGTTCTTC CASSLTPPSGGYNERFF
TRBD2 many TRBJ2-2 TRBV28 TGTGCCAGCAGTTTATACGGACTAGCGGGGGGAACCGGGGAGCTGTTTTTT CASSLYGLAGGTGELFF
. . TRBJ1-2 TRBV7-9 TGTACCAGCAGCCATGGGGGGTTAGTAATCGGCTACACCTTC CTSSHGGLVIGYTF
. many TRBJ2-2 TRBV2 TGTGCCAGCCGGGACCCTAACACCGGGGAGCTGTTTTTT CASRDPNTGELFF
. . TRBJ1-1 TRBV6-2/TRBV6-3 TGTGCCAGCAATTCTCGCCAAGAGGCTTTCTTT CASNSRQEAFF
. . TRBJ2-3 TRBV20-1 TGCAGTGCCGCACCGGGGCTGAGGATAGATACGCAGTATTTT CSAAPGLRIDTQYF
. few TRBJ2-2 TRBV20-1 TGCAGTATGGTGGGACAAAACACCGGGGAGCTGTTTTTT CSMVGQNTGELFF
. . TRBJ2-2 TRBV19 TGTGCCAGTAGTATAGGGGCCACCGGTCCCGGGGAGCTGTTTTTT CASSIGATGPGELFF
. . TRBJ2-3 TRBV12-3/TRBV12-4 TGTGCCAGCACCCATGGAGGGGGGGGTGGCACAGATACGCAGTATTTT CASTHGGGGGTDTQYF
. many TRBJ1-1 TRBV5-8 TGTGCCAGCAGCTTTTACAGTTCGAACACTGAAGCTTTCTTT CASSFYSSNTEAFF
. few TRBJ2-7 TRBV6-1 TGTGCCAGCAGTGAAAATGTGGGACGGAAATCCTACGAGCAGTACTTC CASSENVGRKSYEQYF
. . TRBJ2-1 TRBV19 TGTGCCAGTAGTGTTGGGGGCAGGGGGCAGTTCTTC CASSVGGRGQFF
. many TRBJ1-2 TRBV6-1 TGTGCCAGCAGTGAGGACTGGTCAGGAGGCTACACCTTC CASSEDWSGGYTF
. . TRBJ2-5 TRBV4-1 TGCGCCAGCAGCCATACAGGAGAGGAGACCCAGTACTTC CASSHTGEETQYF
TRBD1 . TRBJ1-6 TRBV25-1 TGTGCCAGCAGTGTTGGGACAGCGGGCTCCTATAATTCACCCCTCCACTTT CASSVGTAGSYNSPLHF
. many TRBJ2-5 TRBV20-1 TGCAGTGCTAGAGCATCAAGGGAGACCCAGTACTTC CSARASRETQYF